This T cell receptor beta chain was identified during a study of T cell responses to AZD1222 COVID-19 vaccine. CDR1 and CDR2 from the germline V gene are SGHTA and FQGNSA. CDR3 length equals 15 residues. V was cut by 2 bases and J by 2 bases, with 13 bases left in between. Data came from immunoSEQ multiplex PCR; TCRdb stores just in-frame clones and leaves some out. The repertoire holds more than 85,000 clones, with more than 75% as singletons. The sequences come from peripheral blood, collected on day 0 of AZD1222 vaccination. V and J are TRBV7-2 and TRBJ2-7; TRBD1 or TRBD2 may be the D gene (7 bases each). This receptor was taken from an adult in good health. The CDR3 region has the DNA TGTGCCAGCAGCTTAAGGCAGGGGGGGGCCTACGAGCAGTACTTC. Its translation is CASSLRQGGAYEQYF.